These 16 T cell receptor beta chains share one sample of origin, sequenced in a study of blood T cells in healthy people across ages. Then a second PCR, running roughly 7 to 11 cycles, was carried out with a sample-barcoded 5' primer and a J-beta primer mix. MiXCR, applied by TCRdb to the 5' RACE reads, yields one record per CDR3 protein. The table shows hundreds of thousands of distinct CDR3 sequences, with 25% occurring only once. These same data were also listed under a study on T cells of mothers and their children.

The sequencing input was blood. The receptors were sampled from a boy aged 10-17 years in good health.

This clonotype turned up a few times. V usage is TRBV5-4 and J usage is TRBJ2-3, with D possibly matching TRBD1 (6 bases). CDR1 and CDR2 (germline): SGHNT, YYREEE (reference sequence). This CDR3 contains 16 residues. V was cut by 4 bases and J by 6 bases, with 21 bases left in between. CDR3 loop: CASSLDSGTRTDTQYF. As DNA, the CDR3 is TGTGCCAGCAGCCTTGACTCCGGGACAAGGACGGATACGCAGTATTTT.

The V call is TRBV28, the J call TRBJ2-7, with D tentatively TRBD1 (5 bases). The V end lost 7 bases, the J end lost 7 bases, and 17 bases lay between the germline ends. The CDR3 loop spans 13 amino acids. CDR1 and CDR2 (germline): MDHEN, SYDVKM. The CDR3 protein is CASNGRVTEEQYF. The CDR3 DNA follows: TGTGCCAGCAACGGCAGGGTGACTGAGGAGCAGTACTTC.

This clonotype was found many times. The V call is TRBV27, the J call TRBJ1-1; 8 positions match TRBD1. CDR1 is MNHEY, CDR2 SMNVEV, per germline (reference sequence). The CDR3 contains 12 residues. V shed 4 bases, J shed 6 bases, and the junction held 1 base outside the gene matches. CDR3 amino acids: CASSSGGPEAFF. In DNA, the CDR3 is TGTGCCAGCAGTTCAGGGGGCCCTGAAGCTTTCTTT.

A word on this clonotype: Germline and junction disagree at one end, which may indicate a read error. The V and J genes are TRBV7-2 and TRBJ2-1; no definite D call. Germline V lookup: CDR1 SGHTA, CDR2 FQGNSA. The CDR3 loop spans 15 amino acids. The CDR3 region has the DNA TGTGCCAGCAGCCCCCAGGTCACCGCCCACAATGAACAGTTCTTC. The encoded protein is CASSPQVTAHNEQFF.

The V call is TRBV20-1, the J call TRBJ2-1; 9 bases match TRBD2. The V and J ends lost 4 bases and 4 bases, in that order; junction bases with no gene match: 11. The V gene's germline CDR1 is DFQATT and CDR2 SNEGSKA (reference sequence). The CDR3 consists of 16 residues. CDR3 sequence reads: CSATTAPSGEYNEQFF. The DNA of the CDR3 is TGCAGTGCTACAACAGCCCCTAGCGGGGAGTACAATGAGCAGTTCTTC.

The V and J genes are TRBV20-1 and TRBJ2-5; TRBD2 might be the D (5 bases). The CDR3 extends over 15 amino acids. The V end lost 0 bases, the J end lost 0 bases, and 11 bases lay between the germline ends. Per the germline V gene, CDR1 is DFQATT and CDR2 is SNEGSKA (reference sequence). Written as DNA, the CDR3 is TGCAGTGCTAGAGAAGGGAGTCCGTACCAAGAGACCCAGTACTTC. This sequence encodes CSAREGSPYQETQYF.

The chain employs TRBV28 and TRBJ2-1, with 10 bases aligning to TRBD1. Germline lookup yields CDR1 MDHEN and CDR2 SYDVKM. V was clipped by 2 bases and J by 4 bases; unmatched bases: 2. The CDR3 consists of 15 residues. Here the CDR3 reads CASSLEGQGYNEQFF. DNA of the CDR3: TGTGCCAGCAGTTTAGAGGGACAGGGGTACAATGAGCAGTTCTTC.

This clonotype has just a few counts. The V gene is TRBV5-1, the J gene TRBJ2-1; D is perhaps TRBD1 or TRBD2 (5 bases each). CDR3 length equals 16 residues. V lost 0 bases and J lost 3, with 13 bases in between. From germline, CDR1 is SGHRS and CDR2 YFSETQ. The CDR3 nucleotides read TGCGCCAGCAGCTTGGCCCACGGGACGAACTACAATGAGCAGTTCTTC. This sequence encodes CASSLAHGTNYNEQFF.

The chain carries TRBV21-1 and TRBJ2-7. TRBV21-1 is a listed pseudogene. This CDR3 has 13 amino acids. The CDR3 bases are TGTGCCAGCAACGAAACTTGTGACAAGAAGCAGTACTTC. This sequence encodes CASNETCDKKQYF.

In this sample, this clonotype turned up a few times. This sequence joins TRBV12-5 and TRBJ2-3; perhaps TRBD1 as D (5 bases). CDR1 and CDR2 (germline): LGHNT, FRNRAP. V was pared by 3 bases and J by 1 base, with 11 bases between. This CDR3 contains 15 residues. As DNA, the CDR3 is TGTGCTAGTGGTTTTGCAGGGAAGGGCACAGATACGCAGTATTTT. This encodes CASGFAGKGTDTQYF. The whole variable domain, remainder taken from reference TRBV12-5 and TRBJ2-3, is DARVTQTPRHKVTEMGQEVTMRCQPILGHNTVFWYRQTMMQGLELLAYFRNRAPLDDSGMPKDRFSAEMPDATLATLKIQPSEPRDSAVYFCASGFAGKGTDTQYFGPGTRLTVL.

This rearrangement joins TRBV15 to TRBJ1-1; D is unclear. The CDR3 contains 13 residues. V was shortened by 3 bases and J by 1 base, with 6 bases between the two germline ends. Germline values: CDR1 LNHNV, CDR2 YYDKDF (reference sequence). The CDR3 nucleotides read TGTGCCACCAGCAGCCTCAAGAACACTGAAGCTTTCTTT. This codes for CATSSLKNTEAFF.

The rearrangement uses TRBV11-2 and TRBJ2-5; 7 positions match TRBD2. Germline V gene data show CDR1 as SGHAT and CDR2 as FQNNGV. The V and J ends lost 3 bases and 3 bases, in that order; junction bases with no gene match: 4. CDR3 length: 14 amino acids. CDR3: CASSFTTSEETQYF. The CDR3 nucleotides are TGTGCCAGCAGCTTTACTACTAGCGAAGAGACCCAGTACTTC.

The chain combines TRBV3-1 with TRBJ1-4, with D possibly TRBD1 on 5 matching bases. The CDR3 length is 14 residues. CDR1 is LGHDT, CDR2 YNNKEL, per germline (reference sequence). Between the trimmed V and J ends, which lost 4 bases and 3 bases, there was a span of 9 bases. As DNA, the CDR3 is TGTGCCAGCAGCCCGGGGGGAGCTAATGAAAAACTGTTTTTT. This gives the protein CASSPGGANEKLFF.

This rearrangement joins TRBV20-1 to TRBJ2-5; 9 nucleotides agree with TRBD1. The end of the DNA is better explained by TRBJ2-1, so the J call may be wrong. CDR1 and CDR2 (germline): DFQATT, SNEGSKA (reference sequence). The CDR3 spans 16 residues. The DNA of the CDR3 is TGCAGTGCTAGTATCTCGGGACAGGGAATTTTGAATGAGCAGTTCTTC. Translated, it gives CSASISGQGILNEQFF.

This clonotype was recorded at least ten times. The chain is built from TRBV12-3 or TRBV12-4 and TRBJ2-7; TRBD2 might be the D (6 bases). The CDR3 extends over 13 amino acids. V lost 5 bases, J lost 2 bases, and 10 bases lay in between. The CDR3 loop reads CASSGGATYEQYF. The DNA for the CDR3 is TGTGCCAGCAGTGGCGGGGCTACCTACGAGCAGTACTTC.

The rearrangement uses TRBV19 and TRBJ1-1; D is uncertain. Germline-derived CDR1 and CDR2 are LNHDA and SQIVND (reference sequence). The ends were cut back, 2 bases at V and 6 bases at J, with 4 bases in the middle. This CDR3 is 11 amino acids long. The CDR3 here is CASSIYAEAFF. Written as DNA, the CDR3 is TGTGCCAGTAGTATATACGCTGAAGCTTTCTTT.